The subject of this entry is one TCR beta chain. Its matching antigen is unknown. This CDR3 has 14 amino acids. V was pared by 4 bases and J by 4 bases, with 14 bases between. CDR1 and CDR2 (germline): SGHDT, YYEEEE. The sample is drawn from a study of T cell repertoires in cytomegalovirus infection. Regarding the study as a whole: HLA-C-restricted CMV clonotypes gave the most frequent clonotype in two of eight donors.

One entry per CDR3 protein, called by TCRdb with MiXCR from the reads. Here the sample spans 7,000 to 8,000 distinct CDR3 sequences, 49% being singletons. This sequence joins TRBV5-6 and TRBJ1-1; D not resolved. Source material: PBMCs, sequenced either directly or after in vitro stimulation (not recorded which). This sequence originates from a human donor in good health (CMV status not recorded). Some clones in this sample may be carry-over from other donors' samples. CDR3 region: CASSTKIRLTEAFF. DNA for the CDR3: TGTGCCAGCAGCACGAAAATCCGCCTCACTGAAGCTTTCTTT.